The table lists the clone carrying this T cell receptor (beta chain) with many counts. Amplification of the TCR beta CDR3 regions used RNA transcripts (as template). Amplification began with first-round RT-PCR using HTBI primers, then second-round multiplex PCR was performed. TCRdb independently ran MiXCR on the multiplex PCR reads; one entry per CDR3 protein. The data hold tens of thousands of distinct CDR3 sequences, with approximately 50% observed a single time. This sample was included in a study of Graves' ophthalmopathy and Graves' hyperthyroidism. The CDR3 is made up of 15 amino acids. CDR1 is SGHRS and CDR2 is YFSETQ in the germline V gene. Trimming stripped 0 bases from V and 3 bases from J, with 10 bases between.

The sample taken for sequencing was peripheral blood. The TCR comes from an adult woman with stable Graves' hyperthyroidism. This rearrangement joins TRBV5-1 to TRBJ1-5; a possible D gene is TRBD1 (6 bases). In DNA form, the CDR3 reads TGCGCCAGCAGCTTGGGAGGGGGGAACAATCAGCCCCAGCATTTT. Its protein is CASSLGGGNNQPQHF.